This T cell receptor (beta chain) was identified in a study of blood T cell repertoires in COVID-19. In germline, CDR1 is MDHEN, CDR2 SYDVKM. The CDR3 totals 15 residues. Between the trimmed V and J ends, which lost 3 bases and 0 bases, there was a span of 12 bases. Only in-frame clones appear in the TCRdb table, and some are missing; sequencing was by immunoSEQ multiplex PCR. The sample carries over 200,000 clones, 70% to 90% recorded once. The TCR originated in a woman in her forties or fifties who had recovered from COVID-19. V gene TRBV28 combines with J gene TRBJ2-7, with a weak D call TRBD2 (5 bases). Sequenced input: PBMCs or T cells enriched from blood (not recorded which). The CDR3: CASSLRGIRSYEQYF. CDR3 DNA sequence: TGTGCCAGCAGTTTGCGAGGGATCCGCTCCTACGAGCAGTACTTC.